This entry is about one T cell receptor (beta chain). There is no known antigen for this receptor. Base qualities are missing; no much larger clone stands one base away. This entry is derived from a study of blood T cells in healthy people across ages (dated by TCRdb to 2013 to 2016). Background on the whole study: In model experiments, template switching captured about one uniquely barcoded TCR beta cDNA molecule for every two T cells. To track age-related changes in TCR beta repertoire diversity, the study relied on deep sequencing normalized with unique cDNA molecular identifiers. Four age groups were formed from the donors: young (average approximately 15 years), middle-aged (more than 35), aged (62) and long-lived (about 80). The study analyzed two additional independent replicas of 1 million unique cDNA reads from the same blood draw for two donors, one aged 18 to 29 and one aged 80 or older.

Donors were 39 systemically healthy Caucasian individuals from Russia aged 6 to 90 years. Each donor gave 9 to 10 milliliters of peripheral blood, collected into EDTA-treated Vacutainer tubes. Ficoll-Paque density-gradient centrifugation was used to isolate PBMCs, with at least 7 million obtained per sample. Total RNA was extracted from PBMCs with Trizol reagent, with at least 6 micrograms obtained per sample. The percentages of naive CD45RAhigh/CD27high T cells were determined by flow cytometry on a PBMC aliquot from every donor. The germline V gene encodes CDR1 SGHRS and CDR2 YFSETQ. Inclusive of the bounding cysteine and phenylalanine, the CDR3 is 15 residues long. CDR3 DNA is the only sequence kept; it has 45 bases, read in frame from the first base. Relative to germline, V is missing 5 bases and J is missing 0 bases, with 5 bases of the junction outside any gene match. Libraries came from 5' RACE. TCRdb records Illumina HiSeq 2500 as the sequencer. A second PCR of roughly 7 to 12 cycles was performed with a sample-barcoded 5' primer and a J-beta primer mix. A unique molecular identifier was introduced onto each TCR beta cDNA molecule by a template-switch 5' adaptor carrying 12 random nucleotides. Each sample yielded at least 2.5 million CDR3-containing paired-end reads. All of the RNA was converted into first-strand cDNA using the Mint cDNA synthesis kit, with a TRBC-specific oligonucleotide serving as the primer. Following uracil-DNA glycosylase treatment, a first 18-cycle PCR with universal primers M1SS and BC2_uni_R was performed on all cDNA. The published analysis was carried out like this. For normalization, 1 million high-quality reads were randomly selected from each sample, with every read carrying a distinct molecular identifier. Instead of being binned into consensus sequences, reads with shared molecular identifiers were discarded. MiTCR, with a Q25 quality threshold and the strictest error-elimination algorithm, was used for CDR3 identification, clonotype clustering and error correction. A nonparametric unseen species model with Euler transformation was used to estimate lower-bound total TCR beta diversity. In-frame beta chains were kept once TCRdb had trimmed the public reads at Q25 with fastp and called clones with MiXCR. Every distinct CDR3 protein forms one entry, paired with its most common genes and DNA. The V and J calls here are based on TCRdb, not the publication. A total of over 450,000 distinct CDR3 sequences appear in this sample, less than 25% of them only once. Under 9% of the sample is in the top ten clones.

The full study reports these points: As age increased, observed TCR beta diversity per million T cells dropped in a roughly linear way, and a significant reduction was already evident by age 40. The percentage of naive T cells measured by flow cytometry correlated strongly with observed TCR beta diversity. Because donor CMV infection status was unknown, age-related changes in expanded clonotypes were potentially confounded. Estimates of total diversity from one million sequenced T cells were regarded as lower bounds and underestimates. The long-lived group showed more naive CD4+ T cells, fewer expanded clones and increased TCR diversity than the aged group, suggesting age selection. Conclusive comparison of naive and antigen-experienced compartments was prevented by the profiling of bulk unsorted PBMCs.

The same sample was also studied in work on T cells of mothers and their children. From that second study: Donors were nine systemically healthy Caucasian individuals: three mothers and their six children. cDNA synthesis used all of the extracted RNA, with roughly 1.5 ug of RNA in each 15 ul reaction. In the second PCR, the M1S primer added sample barcodes and 2-4 random nucleotides. Each mother yielded over 9.5 million TCR beta CDR3 reads and each child 3 million or so reads. In both related and unrelated pairs, thymic selection shapes the output of TCR recombination in a similar way, with inherited differences having only a minor effect. Normalized repertoire overlap was always found to be slightly, but never significantly, higher in related mother-child pairs than in unrelated mother-child pairs. No persistent microchimeric T cell clones were detected, at a sensitivity of around 97 clones per million clonotypes. Deep NGS was used in the study to compare the TCR beta repertoires of mothers and children and to look for features that separate related mother-child pairs from unrelated individuals. On average, the children were roughly 10 +/- 4 years old, while the mothers were 40 +/- 4 years old. After adapters were ligated using NEBNext reagents, the libraries underwent 100+100 nt paired-end sequencing on an Illumina HiSeq 2000. To prevent cross-contamination, the mother and child libraries were prepared a month apart and were sequenced in separate runs. Each donor had between roughly 500,000 and 2,200,000 distinct TCR beta clonotypes identified. Naive TCR beta clonotypes were estimated from low-frequency clonotypes matched to each donor's FACS-determined naive share, without sorting.

Here the chain combines TRBV5-1 and TRBJ2-3; a stretch of 8 junction bases matches TRBD1. Source material: blood. The sequence was obtained from a boy younger than 18 in good health. The nucleotide sequence is TGCGCCAGCAGTCACGACAGGGGTAGCACAGATACGCAGTATTTT. Protein translation: CASSHDRGSTDTQYF.